This T cell receptor beta chain was documented in a study of post-analysis software for immune sequencing data. Study summary: The patients showed relapsing-remitting, secondary progressive and progressive-relapsing multiple sclerosis courses. Overall study findings and caveats: About five TRBV segments (TRBV5-6, TRBV5-1 and TRBV20-1 among them) occurred more frequently in patients than in controls. Strong co-clustering by F measure was evident for samples that had been prepared in the same batch. Normalized Chao1 diversity in multiple sclerosis patients fell significantly below that of controls.

In the case of this clonotype: Its antigen is undetermined.

This CDR3 comprises 16 residues. V shed 3 bases, J shed 3 bases, and the junction held 9 bases outside the gene matches. Germline CDR1 is DFQATT and CDR2 is SNEGSKA (reference sequence). Tagging with unique molecular identifiers was a feature of the TCR beta cDNA libraries. TCRdb reprocessed the PCR reads via MiXCR and lists one record per CDR3 protein. This repertoire shows 350,000 to 500,000 distinct CDR3 sequences, 35% to 45% found once; its top ten account for less than 10%. The sample consisted of blood. The chain links TRBV20-1 to TRBJ2-5; 11 bases align to TRBD2. The sequence was obtained from a girl aged 2 to 9 with multiple sclerosis. CDR3 sequence reads: CSASLVGLAEEETQYF. Written as DNA, the CDR3 is TGCAGTGCTAGCCTGGTGGGACTAGCGGAAGAAGAGACCCAGTACTTC.